The 9 T cell receptor beta chains below all came from one sample that was sequenced in a study of shared clonotypes between healthy human individuals. Libraries were prepared by immunoSEQ multiplex PCR; TCRdb keeps only in-frame clonotypes and omits some of them. The sample shows 650,000 to 800,000 clones, around 92% of them seen only once. Positively selected for CCR7, the CD45RO-negative cells used as naive CD8 cells excluded terminally differentiated effector memory CD45RA+ cells. Sequencing was performed on naive CD8+ T cells sorted from blood. The origin of the receptors is a man aged 30-40 years in good health.

The chain carries TRBV28 and TRBJ2-1; no definite D call. CDR3 length: 13 amino acids. The germline V and J ends were trimmed by 6 bases and 12 bases, with 18 bases remaining between them. CDR1 and CDR2 (germline): MDHEN, SYDVKM. CDR3: CASSPTLGWWQFF. Written as DNA, the CDR3 is TGTGCCAGCAGCCCGACCCTGGGGTGGTGGCAGTTCTTC.

The chain recombines TRBV19 with TRBJ2-6; the D is unclear. The ends were cut back, 3 bases at V and 0 bases at J, with 6 bases in the middle. This CDR3 has 15 amino acids. CDR1 is LNHDA, CDR2 SQIVND, per germline (reference sequence). This CDR3 is CASSIMVSGANVLTF. DNA of the CDR3: TGTGCCAGTAGTATTATGGTCTCTGGGGCCAACGTCCTGACTTTC.

The chain couples TRBV19 to TRBJ2-7; possibly TRBD1 for D (6 bases). V was trimmed by 6 bases and J by 5 bases, leaving 11 bases between them. The CDR3 extends over 12 amino acids. Germline V lookup: CDR1 LNHDA, CDR2 SQIVND (reference sequence). The CDR3 DNA is TGTGCCAGTAGCCAAAACAGGGACGAGCAGTACTTC. Encoded protein: CASSQNRDEQYF.

This clone has a single count. The chain couples TRBV7-9 to TRBJ2-5, with TRBD2 matching over 10 bases. The length of the CDR3 is 17 residues. The J segment lost 5 bases and the V segment lost 1 base, leaving 10 bases of the junction unmatched. The germline V gene has CDR1 SEHNR and CDR2 FQNEAQ (reference sequence). The CDR3 reads CASSLVASGRAGETQYF. The CDR3 DNA sequence: TGTGCCAGCAGCTTAGTCGCAAGCGGGAGGGCCGGGGAGACCCAGTACTTC.

This clone was seen a single time. The V call is TRBV5-1, the J call TRBJ2-3; 7 bases map to TRBD2. After removal of 0 bases from V and 2 bases from J, the junction contained 9 bases not matched to a gene. CDR1 SGHRS and CDR2 YFSETQ come from the germline V gene. The CDR3 runs to 17 residues. The CDR3 coding sequence is TGCGCCAGCAGCTTGGTCGGTCTAGCGGAGGTCACAGATACGCAGTATTTT. It codes for CASSLVGLAEVTDTQYF.

The chain joins TRBV5-1 to TRBJ2-3; the match to TRBD1 covers 8 bases. V lost 1 base and J lost 4; bases outside the gene matches: 8. This CDR3 has 16 residues. CDR1 and CDR2 (germline): SGHRS, YFSETQ. The CDR3 DNA follows: TGCGCCAGCAGCTTGCGGGCAGGGGGCAGGTCAGATACGCAGTATTTT. Translated, it gives CASSLRAGGRSDTQYF. The full variable domain, rest sourced from reference TRBV5-1 and TRBJ2-3, is KAGVTQTPRYLIKTRGQQVTLSCSPISGHRSVSWYQQTPGQGLQFLFEYFSETQRNKGNFPGRFSGRQFSNSRSEMNVSTLELGDSALYLCASSLRAGGRSDTQYFGPGTRLTVL.

In DNA, the CDR3 is TGTGCCAGCAGCTTAGGTCGCTCCCCCCCCAGAGACCATCAGCCCCAGCATTTT. Encoded protein: CASSLGRSPPRDHQPQHF. This sequence joins TRBV11-3 and TRBJ1-5; no definite D call. CDR1 is SGHNT, CDR2 YENEEA, per germline. The CDR3 has 18 amino acids. Trimming removed 1 base from V and 5 bases from J, with 21 bases in between.

The rearrangement joins TRBV6-5 to TRBJ1-4, with D uncertain. CDR3 size: 15 residues. Trimming removed 6 bases from V and 3 bases from J, with 14 bases in between. CDR1 is MNHEY and CDR2 is SVGAGI in the germline V gene. The CDR3 region is CASSESEGPNEKLFF. The DNA for the CDR3 is TGTGCCAGCAGCGAGTCCGAGGGTCCTAATGAAAAACTGTTTTTT.

This clone was seen once. The chain joins TRBV7-2 to TRBJ2-5; maybe TRBD1 (6 bases). This CDR3 has 14 residues. CDR1 and CDR2 (germline): SGHTA, FQGNSA. Trimming left V 2 bases short and J 6 bases short, with 13 bases between. Written as DNA, the CDR3 is TGTGCCAGCAGCTTATCAGGGGCGGTACAGACCCAGTACTTC. Its protein is CASSLSGAVQTQYF.